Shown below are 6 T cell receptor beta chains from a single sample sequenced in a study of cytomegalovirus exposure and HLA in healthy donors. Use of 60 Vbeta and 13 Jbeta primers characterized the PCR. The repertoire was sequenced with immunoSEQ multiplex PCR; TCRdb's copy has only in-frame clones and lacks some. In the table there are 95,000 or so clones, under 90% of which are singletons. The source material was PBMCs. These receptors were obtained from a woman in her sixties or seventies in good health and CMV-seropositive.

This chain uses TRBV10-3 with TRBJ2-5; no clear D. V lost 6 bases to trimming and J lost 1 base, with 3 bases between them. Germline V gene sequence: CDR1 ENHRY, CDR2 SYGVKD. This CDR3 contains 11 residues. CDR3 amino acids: CAIRSQETQYF. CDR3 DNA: TGTGCCATCAGGAGCCAAGAGACCCAGTACTTC.

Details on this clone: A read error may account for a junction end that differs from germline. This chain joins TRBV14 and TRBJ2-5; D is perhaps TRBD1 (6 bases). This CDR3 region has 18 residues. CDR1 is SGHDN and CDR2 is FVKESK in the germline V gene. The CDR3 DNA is TGTGTCAGCAGCCAGGTGGTACAGGGATCCGATTTCCGGGAGACCCAGTACTTC. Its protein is CVSSQVVQGSDFRETQYF.

DNA for the CDR3: TGTGCCAGCAGTTTAGGGGGTGGCCAGCCCCAGCATTTT. Its translation is CASSLGGGQPQHF. The chain is built from TRBV25-1 and TRBJ1-5, with a possible D match to TRBD1 (6 bases). Trimming took 5 bases from V and 7 from J, leaving 12 bases between them. This CDR3 comprises 13 residues. Germline V gene data show CDR1 as MGHDK and CDR2 as SYGVNS.

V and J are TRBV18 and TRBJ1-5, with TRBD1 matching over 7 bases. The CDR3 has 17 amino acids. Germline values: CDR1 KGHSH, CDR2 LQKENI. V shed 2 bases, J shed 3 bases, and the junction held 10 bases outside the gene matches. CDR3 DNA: TGTGCCAGCTCACCATATTCCGGGACAGCGAACAATCAGCCCCAGCATTTT. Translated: CASSPYSGTANNQPQHF.

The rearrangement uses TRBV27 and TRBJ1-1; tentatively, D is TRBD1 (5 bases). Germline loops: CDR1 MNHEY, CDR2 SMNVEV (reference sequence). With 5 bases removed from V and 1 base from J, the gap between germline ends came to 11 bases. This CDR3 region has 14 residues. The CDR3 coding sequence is TGTGCCAGCAGTCTACGCGGGGGGAACACTGAAGCTTTCTTT. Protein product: CASSLRGGNTEAFF.

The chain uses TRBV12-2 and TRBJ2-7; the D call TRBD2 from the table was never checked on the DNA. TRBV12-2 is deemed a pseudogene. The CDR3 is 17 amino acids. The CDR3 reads CASRFPPRLIAPEEQYF. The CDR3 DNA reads TGTGCAAGTCGCTTCCCCCCCCGGCTGATAGCGCCGGAAGAGCAGTACTTC.